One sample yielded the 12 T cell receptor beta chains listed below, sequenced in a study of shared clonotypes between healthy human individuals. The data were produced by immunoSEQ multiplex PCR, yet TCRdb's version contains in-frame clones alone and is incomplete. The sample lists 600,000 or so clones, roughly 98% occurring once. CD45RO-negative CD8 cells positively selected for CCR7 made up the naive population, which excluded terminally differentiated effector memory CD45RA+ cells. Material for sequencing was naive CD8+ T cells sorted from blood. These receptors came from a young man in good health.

CDR3 region: CASSLGRGTDTQYF. As DNA, the CDR3 is TGTGCCAGCAGTTTGGGACGGGGCACAGATACGCAGTATTTT. The V call is TRBV27, the J call TRBJ2-3, with D tentatively TRBD1 or TRBD2 (5 bases each). The CDR3 is made up of 14 amino acids. Trimming removed 3 bases from V and 1 base from J, with 8 bases in between. CDR1 and CDR2 from the germline V gene are MNHEY and SMNVEV (reference sequence).

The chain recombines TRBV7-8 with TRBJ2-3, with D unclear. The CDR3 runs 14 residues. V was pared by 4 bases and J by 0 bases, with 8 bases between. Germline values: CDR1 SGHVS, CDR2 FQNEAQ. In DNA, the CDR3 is TGTGCCAGCAGCTCCATCGGGAGCACAGATACGCAGTATTTT. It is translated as CASSSIGSTDTQYF. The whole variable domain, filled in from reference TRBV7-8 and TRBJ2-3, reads GAGVSQSPRYKVAKRGQDVALRCDPISGHVSLFWYQQALGQGPEFLTYFQNEAQLDKSGLPSDRFFAERPEGSVSTLKIQRTQQEDSAVYLCASSSIGSTDTQYFGPGTRLTVL.

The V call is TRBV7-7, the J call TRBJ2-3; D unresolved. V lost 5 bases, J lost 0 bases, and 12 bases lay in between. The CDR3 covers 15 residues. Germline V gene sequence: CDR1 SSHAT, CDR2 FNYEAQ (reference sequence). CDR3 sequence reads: CASSISLASTDTQYF. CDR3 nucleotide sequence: TGTGCCAGCAGCATTAGCCTTGCTAGCACAGATACGCAGTATTTT.

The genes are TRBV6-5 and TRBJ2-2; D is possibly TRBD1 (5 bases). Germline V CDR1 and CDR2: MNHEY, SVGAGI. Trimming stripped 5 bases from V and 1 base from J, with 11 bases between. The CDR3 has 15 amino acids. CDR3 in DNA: TGTGCCAGCAGTCAAAGGGGCGTGAACACCGGGGAGCTGTTTTTT. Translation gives CASSQRGVNTGELFF.

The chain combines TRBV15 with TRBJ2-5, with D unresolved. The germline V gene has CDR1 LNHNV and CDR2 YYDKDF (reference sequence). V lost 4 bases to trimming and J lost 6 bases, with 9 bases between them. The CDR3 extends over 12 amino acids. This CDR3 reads CATSMASQTQYF. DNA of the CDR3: TGTGCCACCAGCATGGCATCCCAGACCCAGTACTTC.

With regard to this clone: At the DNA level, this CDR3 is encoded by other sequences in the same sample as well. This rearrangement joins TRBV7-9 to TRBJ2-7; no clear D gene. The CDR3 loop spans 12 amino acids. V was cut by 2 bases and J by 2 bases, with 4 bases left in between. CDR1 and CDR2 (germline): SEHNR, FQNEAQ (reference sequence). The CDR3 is CASSLRAYEQYF. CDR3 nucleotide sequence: TGTGCCAGCAGCTTAAGGGCCTACGAGCAGTACTTC.

CDR3 residues: CASTTSGGSTDTQYF. In DNA form, the CDR3 reads TGTGCCAGCACCACTAGCGGGGGTAGCACAGATACGCAGTATTTT. V gene TRBV7-9 combines with J gene TRBJ2-3, with 11 bases lining up with TRBD2. The CDR3 length is 15 residues. CDR1 is SEHNR and CDR2 is FQNEAQ in the germline V gene (reference sequence). Germline trimming cut 7 bases from V and 0 bases from J; bases unmatched to any gene: 3.

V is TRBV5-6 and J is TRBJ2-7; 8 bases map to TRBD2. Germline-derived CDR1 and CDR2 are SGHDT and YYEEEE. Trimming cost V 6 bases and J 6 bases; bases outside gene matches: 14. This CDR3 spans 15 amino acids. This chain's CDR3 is CASMEEGSGSLEQYF. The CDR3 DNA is TGTGCCAGCATGGAGGAGGGAAGCGGGAGCCTCGAGCAGTACTTC.

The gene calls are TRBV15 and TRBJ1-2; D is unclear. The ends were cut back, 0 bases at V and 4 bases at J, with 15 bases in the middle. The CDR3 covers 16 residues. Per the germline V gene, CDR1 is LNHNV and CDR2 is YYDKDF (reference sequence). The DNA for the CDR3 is TGTGCCACCAGCAGAGATCTGTCTGGGATACCCTATGGCTACACCTTC. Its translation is CATSRDLSGIPYGYTF. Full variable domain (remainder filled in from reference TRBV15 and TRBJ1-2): DAMVIQNPRYQVTQFGKPVTLSCSQTLNHNVMYWYQQKSSQAPKLLFHYYDKDFNNEADTPDNFQSRRPNTSFCFLDIRSPGLGDTAMYLCATSRDLSGIPYGYTFGSGTRLTVV.

In nucleotides, the CDR3 is TGTGCCAGCAGCTCCAACAGGTTTGGAGAGACCCAGTACTTC. Translated: CASSSNRFGETQYF. The chain links TRBV9 to TRBJ2-5; a weak D match, TRBD1 (5 bases). V dropped 4 bases and J dropped 4 bases, with 14 bases sitting between them. The length of the CDR3 is 14 residues. Germline loops: CDR1 SGDLS, CDR2 YYNGEE.

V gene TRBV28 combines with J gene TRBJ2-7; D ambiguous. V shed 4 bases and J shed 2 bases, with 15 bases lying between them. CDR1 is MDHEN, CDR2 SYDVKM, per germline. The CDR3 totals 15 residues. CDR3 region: CASSYGRRVAYEQYF. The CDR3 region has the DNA TGTGCCAGCAGTTACGGACGCCGGGTTGCCTACGAGCAGTACTTC.

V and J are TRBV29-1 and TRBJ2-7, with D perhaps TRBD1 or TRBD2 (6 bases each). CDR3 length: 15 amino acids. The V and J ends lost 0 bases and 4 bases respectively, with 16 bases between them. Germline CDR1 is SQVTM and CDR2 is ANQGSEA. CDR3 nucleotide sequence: TGCAGCGTTGAAGATCGTACGGGGGCAGGATACGAGCAGTACTTC. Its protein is CSVEDRTGAGYEQYF.